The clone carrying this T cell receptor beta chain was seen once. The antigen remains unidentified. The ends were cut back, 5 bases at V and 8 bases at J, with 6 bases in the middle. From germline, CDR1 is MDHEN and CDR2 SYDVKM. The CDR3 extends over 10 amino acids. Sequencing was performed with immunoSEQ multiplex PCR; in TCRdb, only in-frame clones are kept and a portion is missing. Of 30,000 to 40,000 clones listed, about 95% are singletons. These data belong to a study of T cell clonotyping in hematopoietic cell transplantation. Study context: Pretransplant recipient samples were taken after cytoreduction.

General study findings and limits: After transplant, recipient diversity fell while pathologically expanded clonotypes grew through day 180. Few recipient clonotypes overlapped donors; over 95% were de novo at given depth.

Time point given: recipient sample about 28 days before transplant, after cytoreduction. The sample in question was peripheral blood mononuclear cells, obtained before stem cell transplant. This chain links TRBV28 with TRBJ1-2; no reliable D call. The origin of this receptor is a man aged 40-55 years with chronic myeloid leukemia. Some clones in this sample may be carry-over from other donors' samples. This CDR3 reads CASSKEGYTF. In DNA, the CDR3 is TGTGCCAGCAGTAAGGAGGGCTACACCTTC.